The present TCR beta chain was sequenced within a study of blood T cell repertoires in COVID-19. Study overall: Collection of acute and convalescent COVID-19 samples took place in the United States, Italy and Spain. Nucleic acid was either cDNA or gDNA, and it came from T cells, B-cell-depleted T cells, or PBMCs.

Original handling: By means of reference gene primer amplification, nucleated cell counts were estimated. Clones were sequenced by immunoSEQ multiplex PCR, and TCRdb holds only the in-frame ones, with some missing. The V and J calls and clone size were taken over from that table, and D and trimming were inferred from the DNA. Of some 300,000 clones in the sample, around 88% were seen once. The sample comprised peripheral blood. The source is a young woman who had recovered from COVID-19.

The CDR3 DNA reads as TGTGCCAGTAGTATTCTAGCGGGGGTGAAGAACCCCTCGTACAATGAGCAGTTCTTC. Protein product: CASSILAGVKNPSYNEQFF. The V and J genes are TRBV19 and TRBJ2-1, with 10 bases aligning to TRBD2. The V gene's germline CDR1 is LNHDA and CDR2 SQIVND (reference sequence). There are 19 residues in the CDR3. V shed 3 bases and J 4 bases; nucleotides not matched to a gene: 15.